The rows below give T cell receptor beta chains drawn from one sample of a study of CXCR3-negative and CXCR3-positive naive CD8 T cells. From the 5' RACE reads, TCRdb lists one entry per CDR3 protein and no DNA. The sample yields some 150,000 distinct CDR3 sequences, of which the top ten take up 0.41%. The sample consisted of naive CXCR3+ CD8+ T cells from blood. The receptors stem from a human donor in good health. Some clones in this sample may be carry-over from other donors' samples. The CDR3 runs from the conserved cysteine through the conserved F or W.

j_gene: TRBJ2-7
v_gene: TRBV20-1
CDR3aa: CSARPPDFSTYEQYF

j_gene: TRBJ1-4
v_gene: TRBV21-1
CDR3aa: CASSKAPGYNEKLFF

j_gene: TRBJ1-5
v_gene: TRBV5-6
CDR3aa: CASSLGQGSQPQHF

j_gene: TRBJ2-5
v_gene: TRBV28
CDR3aa: CASSPPGTGRQETQYF

j_gene: TRBJ2-3
v_gene: TRBV23-1
CDR3aa: CASSHTPEGIASTDTQYF

j_gene: TRBJ2-1
v_gene: TRBV5-1
CDR3aa: CASSESGGAPYNEQFF

j_gene: TRBJ2-1
v_gene: TRBV29-1
CDR3aa: CSVVPLGSHNEQFF

j_gene: TRBJ1-2
v_gene: TRBV5-1
CDR3aa: CASSSGQAGYGYTF

j_gene: TRBJ2-2
v_gene: TRBV7-9
CDR3aa: CASSLALGMIDSGELFF

j_gene: TRBJ2-3
v_gene: TRBV7-6
CDR3aa: CASSSGLAGEMVDTQYF

j_gene: TRBJ2-3
v_gene: TRBV2
CDR3aa: CASSEIVSWGTDTQYF

j_gene: TRBJ2-7
v_gene: TRBV5-1
CDR3aa: CASSLEGWSQYF

j_gene: TRBJ1-4
v_gene: TRBV6-6
CDR3aa: CASIGQINEKLFF

j_gene: TRBJ2-5
v_gene: TRBV13
CDR3aa: CASSRTGETQYF

j_gene: TRBJ2-7
v_gene: TRBV7-9
CDR3aa: CASSYGTSGTYEQYF

j_gene: TRBJ2-3
v_gene: TRBV7-6
CDR3aa: CASSLAVSGVSDTQYF

j_gene: TRBJ2-3
v_gene: TRBV6-6
CDR3aa: CASSSSTGTSASTDTQYF

j_gene: TRBJ1-2
v_gene: TRBV7-9
CDR3aa: CASSLVEEASDGYTF

j_gene: TRBJ2-7
v_gene: TRBV7-3
CDR3aa: CASSLTAGGPPEQYF

j_gene: TRBJ1-1
v_gene: TRBV28
CDR3aa: CASSFFQGGGTEAFF

j_gene: TRBJ2-7
v_gene: TRBV4-3
CDR3aa: CASSWQLAYEQYF

j_gene: TRBJ1-4
v_gene: TRBV29-1
CDR3aa: CSVEGTGGEKLFF

j_gene: TRBJ2-2
v_gene: TRBV12-3/TRBV12-4
CDR3aa: CATRQNPGELFF

j_gene: TRBJ1-5
v_gene: TRBV9
CDR3aa: CASGPGTGGENQPQHF

j_gene: TRBJ1-5
v_gene: TRBV12-2
CDR3aa: CASRQGQGNHQPQHF

j_gene: TRBJ2-7
v_gene: TRBV12-3/TRBV12-4
CDR3aa: CASSQGTGHSYEQYF

j_gene: TRBJ2-7
v_gene: TRBV7-3
CDR3aa: CASIDRGSSYEQYF

j_gene: TRBJ1-1
v_gene: TRBV7-9
CDR3aa: CASSPTGNTEAFF

j_gene: TRBJ2-3
v_gene: TRBV3-1
CDR3aa: CASSPRASEHPQDTQYF

j_gene: TRBJ2-5
v_gene: TRBV4-2
CDR3aa: CASSQEGSQETQYF

j_gene: TRBJ2-3
v_gene: TRBV19
CDR3aa: CASSPRQTDTQYF

j_gene: TRBJ2-1
v_gene: TRBV29-1
CDR3aa: CSYLAGGLNEQFF

j_gene: TRBJ1-2
v_gene: TRBV9
CDR3aa: CASSVDSRDLDRWGYTF

j_gene: TRBJ2-1
v_gene: TRBV7-9
CDR3aa: CASSTRDRVSNEQFF

j_gene: TRBJ2-1
v_gene: TRBV12-3/TRBV12-4
CDR3aa: CASTDSANEQFF

j_gene: TRBJ2-7
v_gene: TRBV10-3
CDR3aa: CAMKGQSSYEQYF

j_gene: TRBJ2-7
v_gene: TRBV12-3/TRBV12-4
CDR3aa: CASSFKLYEQYF

j_gene: TRBJ2-3
v_gene: TRBV4-3
CDR3aa: CASSQVLAGSTDTQYF

j_gene: TRBJ2-7
v_gene: TRBV6-6
CDR3aa: CASSQGRNSYEQYF

j_gene: TRBJ2-3
v_gene: TRBV19
CDR3aa: CASTLSGAPSTDTQYF

j_gene: TRBJ1-1
v_gene: TRBV5-1
CDR3aa: CASSLAKGTEAFF

j_gene: TRBJ1-1
v_gene: TRBV12-3/TRBV12-4
CDR3aa: CASSPTGDTEAFF

j_gene: TRBJ2-7
v_gene: TRBV29-1
CDR3aa: CSVELAGDISYEQYF

j_gene: TRBJ1-2
v_gene: TRBV20-1
CDR3aa: CSARAGTGGAWYGYTF

j_gene: TRBJ2-7
v_gene: TRBV5-6
CDR3aa: CASSPNRGNSYEQYF

j_gene: TRBJ1-2
v_gene: TRBV20-1
CDR3aa: CSARGGNENYGYTF

j_gene: TRBJ2-1
v_gene: TRBV7-9
CDR3aa: CASSLRTAPPNNEQFF